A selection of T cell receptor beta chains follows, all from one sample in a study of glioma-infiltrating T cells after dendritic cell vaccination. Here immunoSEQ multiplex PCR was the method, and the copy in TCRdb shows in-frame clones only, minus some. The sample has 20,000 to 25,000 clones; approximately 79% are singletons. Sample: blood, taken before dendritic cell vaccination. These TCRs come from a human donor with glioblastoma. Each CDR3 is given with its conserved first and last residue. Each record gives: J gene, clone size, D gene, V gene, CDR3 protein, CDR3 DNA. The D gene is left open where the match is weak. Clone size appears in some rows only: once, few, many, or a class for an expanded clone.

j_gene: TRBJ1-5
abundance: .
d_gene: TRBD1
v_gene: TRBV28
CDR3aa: CASSLWTGMGQPQHF
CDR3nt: TGTGCCAGCAGTCTTTGGACAGGGATGGGTCAGCCCCAGCATTTT

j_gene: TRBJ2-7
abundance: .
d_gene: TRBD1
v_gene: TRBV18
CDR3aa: CASSQDRDRVHEQYF
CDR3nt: TGTGCCAGCTCACAAGACCGGGACAGGGTCCACGAGCAGTACTTC

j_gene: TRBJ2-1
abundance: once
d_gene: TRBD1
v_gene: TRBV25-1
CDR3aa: CASSRGQGYDEQFF
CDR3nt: TGTGCCAGCAGTCGAGGACAGGGGTACGATGAGCAGTTCTTC

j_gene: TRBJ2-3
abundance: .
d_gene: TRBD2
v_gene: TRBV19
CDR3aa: CATGLAGVLTDTQYF
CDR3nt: TGTGCCACCGGACTAGCGGGAGTACTTACAGATACGCAGTATTTT

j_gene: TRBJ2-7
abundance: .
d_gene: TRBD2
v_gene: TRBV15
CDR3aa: CATSRVSLAGSEQYF
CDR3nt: TGTGCCACCAGCAGAGTCTCGCTAGCGGGAAGCGAGCAGTACTTC

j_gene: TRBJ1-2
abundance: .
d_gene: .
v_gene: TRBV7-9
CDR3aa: CASSLETGSGYTF
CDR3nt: TGTGCCAGCAGCTTAGAGACGGGTTCTGGCTACACCTTC

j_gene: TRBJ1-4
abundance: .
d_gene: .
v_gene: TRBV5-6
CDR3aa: CASSLTHRTGEKLFF
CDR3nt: TGTGCCAGCAGCTTGACACATCGGACGGGAGAAAAACTGTTTTTT

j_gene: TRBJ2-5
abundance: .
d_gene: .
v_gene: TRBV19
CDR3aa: CASSIGGLETQYF
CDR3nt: TGTGCCAGTAGTATTGGGGGACTAGAGACCCAGTACTTC

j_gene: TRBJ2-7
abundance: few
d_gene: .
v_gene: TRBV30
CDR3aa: CAWSVGGLGFEQYF
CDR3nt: TGTGCCTGGAGTGTAGGAGGTCTCGGATTCGAGCAGTACTTC

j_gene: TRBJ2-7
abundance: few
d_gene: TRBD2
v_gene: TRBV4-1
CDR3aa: CASSPRREGSYEQYF
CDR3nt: TGCGCCAGCAGCCCCCGGAGGGAGGGGTCCTACGAGCAGTACTTC

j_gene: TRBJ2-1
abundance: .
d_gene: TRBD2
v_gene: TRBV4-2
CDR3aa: CASSPFSGWGNEQFF
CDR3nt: TGTGCCAGCAGCCCTTTTAGCGGGTGGGGGAATGAGCAGTTCTTC

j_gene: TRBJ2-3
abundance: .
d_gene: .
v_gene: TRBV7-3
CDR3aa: CASSLRPTDTQYF
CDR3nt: TGTGCCAGCAGCTTGAGGCCCACAGATACGCAGTATTTT

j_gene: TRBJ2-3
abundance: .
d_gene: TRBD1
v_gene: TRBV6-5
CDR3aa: CASSYGQGSTDTQYF
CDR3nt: TGTGCCAGCAGTTACGGACAGGGGAGTACAGATACGCAGTATTTT

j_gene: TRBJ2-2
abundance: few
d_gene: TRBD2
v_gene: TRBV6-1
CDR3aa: CASSDRAGGPSGELFF
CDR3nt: TGTGCCAGCAGTGATCGGGCGGGAGGGCCCAGCGGGGAGCTGTTTTTT

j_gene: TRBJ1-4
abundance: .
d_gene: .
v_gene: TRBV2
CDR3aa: CASSDWLGGEKLFF
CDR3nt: TGTGCCAGCAGCGACTGGTTAGGTGGAGAAAAACTGTTTTTT

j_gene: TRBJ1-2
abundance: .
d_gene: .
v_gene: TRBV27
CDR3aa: CASSPAGRGASYGYTF
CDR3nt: TGTGCCAGCAGTCCCGCCGGGAGGGGAGCAAGCTATGGCTACACCTTC

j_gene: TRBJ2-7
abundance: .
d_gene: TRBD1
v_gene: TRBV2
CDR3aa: CASSEGTGSYEQYF
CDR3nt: TGTGCCAGCAGTGAAGGGACAGGGTCCTACGAGCAGTACTTC

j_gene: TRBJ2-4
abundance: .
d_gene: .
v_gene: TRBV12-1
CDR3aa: CASSFPTQRVAGVYDKNIQYF
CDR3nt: TGTGCCAGCAGCTTTCCCACACAGCGGGTAGCGGGAGTTTATGACAAAAACATTCAGTACTTC

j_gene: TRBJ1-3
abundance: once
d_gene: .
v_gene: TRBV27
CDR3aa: CASSLRLTSGNTIYF
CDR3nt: TGTGCCAGCAGTTTGAGGCTCACCTCTGGAAACACCATATATTTT

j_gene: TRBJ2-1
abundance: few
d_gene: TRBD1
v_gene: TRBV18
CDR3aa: CASSPPSTGDNEQFF
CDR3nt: TGTGCCAGCTCACCACCATCCACAGGGGACAATGAGCAGTTCTTC

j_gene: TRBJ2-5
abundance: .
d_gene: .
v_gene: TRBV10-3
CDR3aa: CAISESGLKETQYF
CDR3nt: TGTGCCATCAGTGAGAGCGGACTAAAAGAGACCCAGTACTTC

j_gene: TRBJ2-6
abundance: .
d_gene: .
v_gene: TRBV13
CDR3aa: CASSGLRSGANVLTF
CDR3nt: TGTGCCAGCAGCGGCCTCCGCTCTGGGGCCAACGTCCTGACTTTC

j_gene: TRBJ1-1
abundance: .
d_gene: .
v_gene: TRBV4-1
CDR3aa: CASSQAQGVMNTEAFF
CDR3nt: TGCGCCAGCAGCCAAGCCCAGGGTGTCATGAACACTGAAGCTTTCTTT

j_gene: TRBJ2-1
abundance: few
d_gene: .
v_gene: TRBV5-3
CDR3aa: CARSPLDRNNEQFF
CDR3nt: TGTGCCAGAAGCCCGTTAGACAGAAACAATGAGCAGTTCTTC

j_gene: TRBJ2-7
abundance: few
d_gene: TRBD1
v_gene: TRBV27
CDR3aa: CASRPLSGTGNYEQYF
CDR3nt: TGTGCCAGCAGGCCATTATCCGGGACAGGGAACTACGAGCAGTACTTC

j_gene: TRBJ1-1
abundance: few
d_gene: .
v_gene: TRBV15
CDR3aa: CATSAGLLNTEAFF
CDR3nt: TGTGCCACCAGCGCTGGACTCCTCAACACTGAAGCTTTCTTT

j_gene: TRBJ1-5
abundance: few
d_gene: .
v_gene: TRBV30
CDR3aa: CAWSGNRGNQPQHF
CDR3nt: TGTGCCTGGAGTGGGAACAGAGGGAATCAGCCCCAGCATTTT

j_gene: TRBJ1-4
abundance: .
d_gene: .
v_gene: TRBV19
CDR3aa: CASRDLLEGLAEKLFF
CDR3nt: TGTGCCAGTAGGGACTTGCTCGAAGGCTTGGCCGAAAAACTGTTTTTT

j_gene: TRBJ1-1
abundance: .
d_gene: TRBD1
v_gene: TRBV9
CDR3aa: CASSVGDSPLNTEAFF
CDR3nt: TGTGCCAGCAGCGTAGGGGACAGTCCCCTCAACACTGAAGCTTTCTTT

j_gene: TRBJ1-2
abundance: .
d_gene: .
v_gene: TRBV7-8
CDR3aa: CASSTQGMGGYTF
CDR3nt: TGTGCCAGCAGCACGCAGGGTATGGGGGGCTACACCTTC

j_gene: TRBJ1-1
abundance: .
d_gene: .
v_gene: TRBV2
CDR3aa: CATVSEIGSSSEAFF
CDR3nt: TGTGCCACCGTCAGTGAGATTGGGAGTAGCTCTGAAGCTTTCTTT

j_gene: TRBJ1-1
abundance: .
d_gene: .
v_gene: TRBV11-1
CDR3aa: CASSGDTEAFF
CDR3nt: TGTGCCAGCTCGGGAGACACTGAAGCTTTCTTT

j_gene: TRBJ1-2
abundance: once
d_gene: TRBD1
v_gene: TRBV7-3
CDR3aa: CASSFGQGVGYTF
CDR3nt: TGTGCCAGCAGCTTCGGACAGGGAGTTGGCTACACCTTC

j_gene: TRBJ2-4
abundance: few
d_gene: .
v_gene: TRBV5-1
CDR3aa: CASRSRLDRNIQYF
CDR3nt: TGCGCCAGCAGGAGCCGACTAGATCGAAACATTCAGTACTTC

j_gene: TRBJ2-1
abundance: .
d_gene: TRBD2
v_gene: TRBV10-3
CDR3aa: CAISAPTSGRWGSSYNEQFF
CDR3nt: TGTGCCATCAGTGCCCCGACTAGCGGGAGATGGGGCAGCTCCTACAATGAGCAGTTCTTC

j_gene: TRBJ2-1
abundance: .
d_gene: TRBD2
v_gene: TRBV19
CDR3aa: CASSITSGYPNEQFF
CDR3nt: TGTGCCAGTAGTATAACTAGCGGTTATCCGAATGAGCAGTTCTTC

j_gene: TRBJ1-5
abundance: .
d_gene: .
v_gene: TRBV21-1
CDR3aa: CASSVRDRGNYSNQPQHF
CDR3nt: TGTGCCAGCAGCGTCCGGGACAGGGGCAACTATAGCAATCAGCCCCAGCATTTT

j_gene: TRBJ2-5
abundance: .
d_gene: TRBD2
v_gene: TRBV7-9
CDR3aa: CASSSRLAEHKRQETQYF
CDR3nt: TGTGCCAGCAGCTCAAGACTAGCGGAGCACAAGAGGCAAGAGACCCAGTACTTC

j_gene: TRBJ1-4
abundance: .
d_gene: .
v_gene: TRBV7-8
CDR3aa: CASSLGTGIMGEKLFF
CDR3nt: TGTGCCAGCAGCTTAGGGACCGGGATTATGGGTGAAAAACTGTTTTTT

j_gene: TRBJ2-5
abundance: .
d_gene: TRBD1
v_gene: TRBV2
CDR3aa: CASRDRVETQYF
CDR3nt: TGTGCCAGCAGGGACAGGGTTGAGACCCAGTACTTC

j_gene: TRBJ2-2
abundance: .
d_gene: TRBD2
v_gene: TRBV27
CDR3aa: CASSGDSGRPHTGELFF
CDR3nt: TGTGCCAGCAGTGGGGATAGCGGGCGACCTCACACCGGGGAGCTGTTTTTT

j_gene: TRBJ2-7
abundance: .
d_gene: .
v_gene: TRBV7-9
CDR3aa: CASSPIRESEQYF
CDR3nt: TGTGCCAGCAGCCCTATCCGGGAAAGCGAGCAGTACTTC

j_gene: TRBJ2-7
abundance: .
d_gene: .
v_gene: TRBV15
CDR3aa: CATSRERSYEQYF
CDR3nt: TGTGCCACCAGCAGAGAGCGGAGCTACGAGCAGTACTTC

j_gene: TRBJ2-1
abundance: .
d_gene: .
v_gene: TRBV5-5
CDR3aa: CASSLRKTDSVYNEQFF
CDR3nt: TGTGCCAGCAGCTTGCGAAAGACGGACAGCGTCTACAATGAGCAGTTCTTC